Listed below are T cell receptor beta chains from one sample, sequenced in a study of CD4 T cells in relation to SARS-CoV-2 and coronaviruses. Their target antigens are unknown. Produced via immunoSEQ multiplex PCR; TCRdb's table is partial and in-frame only. The repertoire has about 26,000 clones, more than 60% of them found once; the top ten carry 8.5% to 12%. The sequenced material came from CD4+ T cells from PBMCs, cultured in vitro. Receptors were obtained from a human donor in good health. CDR3s include the opening cysteine and the closing phenylalanine or tryptophan. The D gene is left open where the match is weak. Size values are once, few and many counts, or a class for expanded clones, and some rows have none.

TRBD2	once	TRBJ2-7	TRBV18	CASSPSGGSVNEQYF	TGTGCCAGCTCACCTTCCGGCGGGAGCGTGAACGAGCAGTACTTC
TRBD1	.	TRBJ1-2	TRBV11-2	CASSLAPLTGVGYTF	TGTGCCAGCAGCTTAGCTCCCCTTACAGGGGTCGGCTACACCTTC
.	.	TRBJ2-1	TRBV2	CASSERGNSYNEQFF	TGTGCCAGCAGTGAACGGGGGAACTCCTACAATGAGCAGTTCTTC
.	.	TRBJ2-2	TRBV7-9	CASSLSSGATGELFF	TGTGCCAGCAGCTTATCCTCGGGGGCGACCGGGGAGCTGTTTTTT
TRBD2	.	TRBJ2-7	TRBV29-1	CSVKRELSGEQYF	TGCAGCGTTAAGCGGGAGCTTTCAGGCGAGCAGTACTTC
.	.	TRBJ1-5	TRBV2	CASSQQGGRSNQPQHF	TGTGCCAGCAGTCAACAGGGAGGTAGAAGCAATCAGCCCCAGCATTTT
.	.	TRBJ2-7	TRBV2	CASSVDRGEQYF	TGTGCCAGCAGTGTCGACAGAGGGGAGCAGTACTTC
.	.	TRBJ2-7	TRBV5-1	CASSLRGHSSYEQYF	TGCGCCAGCAGCTTGAGGGGTCACAGTTCCTACGAGCAGTACTTC
.	.	TRBJ1-2	TRBV6-5	CASSYGLMNYGYTF	TGTGCCAGCAGTTACGGGCTGATGAACTATGGCTACACCTTC
TRBD1	.	TRBJ1-6	TRBV6-2/TRBV6-3	CASSRDRNSPLHF	TGTGCCAGCAGCCGGGACAGAAATTCACCCCTCCACTTT
.	.	TRBJ2-7	TRBV13	CASSTTVKGLQYF	TGTGCCAGCAGCACGACAGTCAAGGGCTTGCAGTACTTC
.	once	TRBJ2-7	TRBV5-3	CARSLFPGSVHEQYF	TGTGCCAGAAGCTTGTTTCCAGGGTCGGTCCACGAGCAGTACTTC